The rows below give T cell receptor beta chains drawn from one sample of a study of cytomegalovirus exposure and HLA in healthy donors. Sequenced by immunoSEQ multiplex PCR; TCRdb stores in-frame clones only, minus some. The sample holds approximately 210,000 clones, roughly four fifths seen once. Material for sequencing was PBMCs. Source of these receptors: a woman aged 30 to 39 in good health and CMV-seropositive. CDR3s include the opening cysteine and the closing phenylalanine or tryptophan. Fields, in order: D gene, clone size, V gene, J gene, CDR3 DNA, CDR3 protein. The D gene is left open where the match is weak. Rows may omit the clone size; those that give it use once, few, many or a size class.

TRBD1	once	TRBV7-7	TRBJ2-1	TGTGCTAGCAGCCAGGGACAGGGGGCGAATGAGCAGTTCTTC	CASSQGQGANEQFF
TRBD2	-	TRBV7-2	TRBJ2-7	TGTGCCAGCAGTCTAGCGGGAGGGCCTATGCGTGAGCAGTACTTC	CASSLAGGPMREQYF
-	-	TRBV5-1	TRBJ2-3	TGCGCCAGCAGCTTGGGGGGACTCTGGGCAGATACGCAGTATTTT	CASSLGGLWADTQYF
TRBD2	-	TRBV7-8	TRBJ2-7	TGTGCCAGCAGCTTAGGGTCTAGCGGGAACCAGTACTTC	CASSLGSSGNQYF
-	-	TRBV28	TRBJ2-1	TGTGCCAGCAGTTTATCAGGGGACACTGACAATGAGCAGTTCTTC	CASSLSGDTDNEQFF
-	-	TRBV19	TRBJ2-1	TGTGCCACCAAGAGAGGGTTTTACAATGAGCAGTTCTTC	CATKRGFYNEQFF
-	-	TRBV5-3	TRBJ1-6	TGTGCCAGAAGCTTGTGGTGTGAGTCCTATAATTCACCCCTCCACTTT	CARSLWCESYNSPLHF
-	-	TRBV19	TRBJ1-5	TGTGCCAGTAGAGGACAGTTTAGCAATCAGCCCCAGCATTTT	CASRGQFSNQPQHF
-	few	TRBV28	TRBJ2-2	TGTGCCAGTCAACTCCCGGGATCAAACACCGGGGAGCTGTTTTTT	CASQLPGSNTGELFF
TRBD1	-	TRBV28	TRBJ1-2	TGTGCCAGCATGACTAGAACAGGGGATGGCTACACCTTC	CASMTRTGDGYTF
TRBD2	-	TRBV4-2	TRBJ2-1	TGTGCCAGCAGCCAAGAGCCCCGACTAGCGGGCAACAATGAGCAGTTCTTC	CASSQEPRLAGNNEQFF
-	-	TRBV19	TRBJ2-1	TGTGCCAGTAGTATAAGTGGACTCATAGGTGAGCAGTTCTTC	CASSISGLIGEQFF
-	-	TRBV30	TRBJ2-3	TGTGCCTGGAGTGTGCCAGGGGCAGATACGCAGTATTTT	CAWSVPGADTQYF
-	-	TRBV5-4	TRBJ2-1	TGTGCCAGCAGCTCACAGGGTGGGGCCTACAATGAGCAGTTCTTC	CASSSQGGAYNEQFF
-	-	TRBV5-1	TRBJ2-7	TGCGCCAGCAGCTCACAGGGGGGGTACTCCTACGAGCAGTACTTC	CASSSQGGYSYEQYF
-	-	TRBV7-9	TRBJ1-1	TGTGCCAGCAGCTCGCGCGGGGGGGCATTAGAAAACACTGAAGCTTTCTTT	CASSSRGGALENTEAFF
-	-	TRBV27	TRBJ2-3	TGTGCCAGCAGTACCAGGGGTTATACGCAGTATTTT	CASSTRGYTQYF
TRBD1	few	TRBV30	TRBJ1-1	TGTGCCTGGAGCCGGGACAGGGCGAACACTGAAGCTTTCTTT	CAWSRDRANTEAFF
-	-	TRBV5-1	TRBJ2-5	TGCGCCAGCAGCTTTGTTCCGAGCCCCCAAGAGACCCAGTACTTC	CASSFVPSPQETQYF
-	-	TRBV11-2	TRBJ1-6	TGTGCCAGCAGCTTCACAGGAAAAGATTCACCCCTCCACTTT	CASSFTGKDSPLHF
TRBD1	-	TRBV29-1	TRBJ2-1	TGCAGCGTTGTAAGAGGGGGACAGGGGGCGTCACGTGGGCAGTTCTTC	CSVVRGGQGASRGQFF
-	-	TRBV13	TRBJ2-7	TGTGCCAGCAGCTCTTACAGGTCGATGAGAGGAAACGAGCAGTACTTC	CASSSYRSMRGNEQYF
-	-	TRBV6-5	TRBJ2-1	TGTGCCAGCAGTTTTCGCGGGCCCTCCTACAATGAGCAGTTCTTC	CASSFRGPSYNEQFF
-	few	TRBV30	TRBJ1-4	TGTGCCTGGAGTGTACATACAGGTTCCCAGGGGGAAAAACTGTTTTTT	CAWSVHTGSQGEKLFF
-	-	TRBV4-3	TRBJ2-1	TGCGCCAGCAGCCAAGGGCTCGAGGCCTACAATGAGCAGTTCTTC	CASSQGLEAYNEQFF
-	-	TRBV7-8	TRBJ1-1	TGTGCCAGCAGCCCAGGGCTGGCGGGCGGGACGGTGAACACTGAAGCTTTCTTT	CASSPGLAGGTVNTEAFF
TRBD1	-	TRBV25-1	TRBJ2-1	TGTGCCAGCAGTGGGCACAGGGGGCAGAGTGAGCAGTTCTTC	CASSGHRGQSEQFF
-	-	TRBV10-3	TRBJ2-1	TGTGCCATCACCGGAGATCCTAGCTCCTACAATGAGCAGTTCTTC	CAITGDPSSYNEQFF
TRBD1	-	TRBV29-1	TRBJ1-2	TGCAGCGTTGTAGGACAGGATCAATTAAACTATGGCTACACCTTC	CSVVGQDQLNYGYTF
-	-	TRBV4-2	TRBJ2-5	TGTGCCAGCAGTCCGAGGCCCCAAGAGACCCAGTACTTC	CASSPRPQETQYF
TRBD1	-	TRBV7-2	TRBJ2-6	TGTGCCAGCAGTTACAGGGGGTCTGGGGCCAACGTCCTGACTTTC	CASSYRGSGANVLTF
-	-	TRBV6-5	TRBJ1-1	TGTGCCAGCAGCCAGCACAGGATAACTGAAGCTTTCTTT	CASSQHRITEAFF
-	-	TRBV28	TRBJ1-6	TGTGCCAGCAACCTAGGGGGGGGAGAATCACCCCTCCACTTT	CASNLGGGESPLHF
TRBD1	-	TRBV28	TRBJ1-5	TGTGCCAGCTCCGACAGGGGGGTATGGCAGCCCCAGCATTTT	CASSDRGVWQPQHF
TRBD1	once	TRBV4-3	TRBJ2-1	TGCGCCAGCAGCCAAGTTAGGGGGACAGGGCACGATGAGCAGTTCTTC	CASSQVRGTGHDEQFF
-	-	TRBV15	TRBJ1-6	TGTGCCACCAGCAGGGGGAGGTCCTATAATTCACCCCTCCACTTT	CATSRGRSYNSPLHF
-	once	TRBV19	TRBJ1-5	TGTGCCAGTAGTCAGTCGGGCGGGAGCAATCAGCCCCAGCATTTT	CASSQSGGSNQPQHF
-	-	TRBV7-3	TRBJ1-1	TGTGCCAGCAGCGAGAGCCCGATGAACACTGAAGCTTTCTTT	CASSESPMNTEAFF
-	-	TRBV5-1	TRBJ1-1	TGCGCCAGCAGCCGAGACCCAGGGACTGAAGCTTTCTTT	CASSRDPGTEAFF
-	-	TRBV5-1	TRBJ2-5	TGCGCCAGCAGCTTGGGGCAGGGGGGCGGAGAGACCCAGTACTTC	CASSLGQGGGETQYF
TRBD1	few	TRBV15	TRBJ2-7	TGTGCCACCAGCAGAGACCGACAGGGAAACTACGAGCAGTACTTC	CATSRDRQGNYEQYF
-	-	TRBV7-2	TRBJ1-2	TGTGCCAGCAGCCCCACAGGGAATGGCTACACCTTC	CASSPTGNGYTF
TRBD1	-	TRBV5-1	TRBJ2-2	TGCGCCAGCAGCTTGGGGACAGGGTATACCGGGGAGCTGTTTTTT	CASSLGTGYTGELFF
-	-	TRBV28	TRBJ2-3	TGTGCCAGCAGTTTAGCGCGAAGCTCCACAGATACGCAGTATTTT	CASSLARSSTDTQYF
TRBD1	-	TRBV16	TRBJ1-4	TGTGCCAGCAGCCCACCCGGGACAGATAATGAAAAACTGTTTTTT	CASSPPGTDNEKLFF
TRBD1	-	TRBV29-1	TRBJ1-3	TGCAGCGTATGGGGACAGGATGGAAACACCATATATTTT	CSVWGQDGNTIYF
-	-	TRBV7-9	TRBJ2-1	TGTGCCAGCAGCCCTAGCCCCCATGAGCAGTTCTTC	CASSPSPHEQFF
-	-	TRBV7-2	TRBJ2-7	TGTGCCAGCAGCACATACCGACAGTACGAGCAGTACTTC	CASSTYRQYEQYF
-	-	TRBV28	TRBJ1-2	TGTGCCAGCATTCGTAACGGAGAAACTTTCAATGGCTACACCTTC	CASIRNGETFNGYTF
-	few	TRBV27	TRBJ2-7	TGTGCCAGCAGTTTGATGGCAGGGCGCTACGAGCAGTACTTC	CASSLMAGRYEQYF
-	-	TRBV28	TRBJ2-7	TGTGCCAGCAGTTTAATCACATCCTTCTACGAGCAGTACTTC	CASSLITSFYEQYF
-	-	TRBV19	TRBJ1-5	TGTGCCAGTAGTATGGTCTACGACGGGGTAAGGCAGCCCCAGCATTTT	CASSMVYDGVRQPQHF
TRBD2	once	TRBV30	TRBJ2-5	TGTGCCTTGGGGTCCGGAGCAGGACTAGGCCGAGAGACCCAGTACTTC	CALGSGAGLGRETQYF
TRBD2	few	TRBV28	TRBJ2-5	TGTGCCAGCACCAGACTAGCGGGTTTCCAAGAGACCCAGTACTTC	CASTRLAGFQETQYF